This T cell receptor beta chain comes out of a study of blood T cell repertoires in COVID-19 (dated by TCRdb to the early 2020s). For context, the study as a whole: Collaborator samples came from the United States, Italy and Spain and covered acute and convalescent phases of COVID-19. The prospective study material was composed of cDNA or gDNA derived from T cells, B-cell-depleted T cells, or PBMCs. Deeply sampled blood TCRbeta repertoires from subjects exposed to, actively infected with, or recovered from COVID-19 were included in the dataset. The repertoires were released in a freely available public database intended as a resource for research on the immune response to SARS-CoV-2. The samples were drawn from the first 160 participants of the ongoing ImmuneRACE study and from 1,254 subjects provided by 6 global collaborators. Sample metadata almost always included a de-identified subject ID, COVID-19 status, age in years and sex. HLA class I and class II types, where available, came from metadata supplied by the sample provider rather than from assay-based typing.

TCRbeta CDR3 regions were amplified from genomic DNA by means of the immunoSEQ Assay, a bias-controlled multiplex PCR. The paper's processing steps were these. The number of nucleated cells in each sample was estimated from the amplification of reference gene primers within the assay. To quantify the absolute abundance of each unique TCRbeta CDR3 rearrangement, sequence reads were collapsed and filtered. For each sample, productive Simpson clonality was calculated as the square root of Simpson's diversity index across productive rearrangements. What TCRdb holds here is the immuneACCESS table cut down to in-frame rearrangements. Part of the clones is not present; checked against another copy, under half of the missing clones reflect an unresolved V gene, and the others are unexplained. V, J and clone size reflect that table, while D and trimming were determined from the DNA. This sample comprises 250,000 to 300,000 clones, roughly 87% of them detected only once. The top ten clonotypes cover around 2.2% of the sample.

Regarding this clone: Its recognized antigen is unknown. No much larger clonotype is one base removed from it; base qualities were not supplied.

The study at large found these results: How much clinical and demographic metadata was included differed by source and by participant, and the metadata was provided uncurated.

Samples from volunteer blood donors who had recovered from COVID-19 were contributed by a second Seattle source. Each collaborating institution followed its own protocols to collect whole blood in K2EDTA tubes. For TCRbeta analysis, collaborator samples were shipped as frozen whole blood, as isolated PBMCs, or as DNA extracted from either sample type. V is reduced by 3 bases and J by 3 bases, leaving a spacing of 8 bases between them. Sequences KGHSH (CDR1) and LQKENI (CDR2) are obtained from the germline V gene. From the cysteine up to the phenylalanine, the CDR3 has a length of 13 residues. Only the CDR3 DNA stays, 39 bases, in frame from base 1.

The chain uses TRBV18 and TRBJ1-1; the D segment could be TRBD1, given 6 matching bases. The sequencing input was peripheral blood. This clonotype originated in a woman aged 45-65 years who had recovered from COVID-19. The DNA is TGTGCCAGCTCACCTTCAGGGGACACTGAAGCTTTCTTT. It translates to CASSPSGDTEAFF. Where the CDR3 stops, the reference TRBV18 and TRBJ1-1 genes take over; the full variable domain is NAGVMQNPRHLVRRRGQEARLRCSPMKGHSHVYWYRQLPEEGLKFMVYLQKENIIDESGMPKERFSAEFPKEGPSILRIQQVVRGDSAAYFCASSPSGDTEAFFGQGTRLTVV.